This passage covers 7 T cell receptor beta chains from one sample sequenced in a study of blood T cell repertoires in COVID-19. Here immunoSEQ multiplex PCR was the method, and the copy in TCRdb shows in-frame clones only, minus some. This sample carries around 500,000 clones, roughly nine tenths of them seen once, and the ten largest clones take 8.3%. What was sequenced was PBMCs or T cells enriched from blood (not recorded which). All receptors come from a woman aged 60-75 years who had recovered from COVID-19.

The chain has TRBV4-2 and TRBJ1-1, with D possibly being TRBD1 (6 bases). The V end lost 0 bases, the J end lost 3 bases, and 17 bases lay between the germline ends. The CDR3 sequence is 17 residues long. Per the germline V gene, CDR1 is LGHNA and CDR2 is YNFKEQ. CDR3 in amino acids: CASSQEDIRGPYTEAFF. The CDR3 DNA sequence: TGTGCCAGCAGCCAAGAAGACATCAGGGGCCCCTACACTGAAGCTTTCTTT.

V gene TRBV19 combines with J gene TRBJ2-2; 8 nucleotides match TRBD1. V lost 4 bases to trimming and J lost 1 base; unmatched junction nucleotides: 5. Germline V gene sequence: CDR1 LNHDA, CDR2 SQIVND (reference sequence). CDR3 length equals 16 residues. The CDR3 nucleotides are TGTGCCAGTAGTACCGCCGGACAGGGGAACACCGGGGAGCTGTTTTTT. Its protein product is CASSTAGQGNTGELFF.

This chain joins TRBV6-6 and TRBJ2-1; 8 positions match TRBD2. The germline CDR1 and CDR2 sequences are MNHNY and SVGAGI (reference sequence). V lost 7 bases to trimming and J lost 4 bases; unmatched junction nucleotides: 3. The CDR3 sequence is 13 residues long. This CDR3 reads CASNPGGYNEQFF. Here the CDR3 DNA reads TGTGCCAGCAATCCGGGGGGGTACAATGAGCAGTTCTTC.

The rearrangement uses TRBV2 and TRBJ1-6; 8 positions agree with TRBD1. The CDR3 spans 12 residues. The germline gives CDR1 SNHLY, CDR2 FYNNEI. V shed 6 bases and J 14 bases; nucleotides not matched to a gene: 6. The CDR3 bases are TGTGCCAGCAGGACAGGGGAAAGGGCCCTCCACTTT. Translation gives CASRTGERALHF.

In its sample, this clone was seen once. The chain's CDR3 is CASSLDQRGGRDTQYF. CDR3 nucleotides: TGCGCCAGCAGCTTGGACCAGCGGGGGGGCCGAGATACGCAGTATTTT. This chain uses TRBV5-1 with TRBJ2-3; 10 bases match TRBD2. The germline V gene has CDR1 SGHRS and CDR2 YFSETQ. The V segment lost 0 bases and the J segment 5 bases; nucleotides outside the gene matches: 6. The CDR3 length is 16 residues.

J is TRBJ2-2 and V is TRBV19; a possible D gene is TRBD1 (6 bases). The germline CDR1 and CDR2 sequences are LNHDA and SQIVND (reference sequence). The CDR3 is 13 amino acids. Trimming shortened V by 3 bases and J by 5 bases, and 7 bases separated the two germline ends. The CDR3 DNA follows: TGTGCCAGTAGTATGGACAGAACCGGGGAGCTGTTTTTT. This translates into CASSMDRTGELFF.

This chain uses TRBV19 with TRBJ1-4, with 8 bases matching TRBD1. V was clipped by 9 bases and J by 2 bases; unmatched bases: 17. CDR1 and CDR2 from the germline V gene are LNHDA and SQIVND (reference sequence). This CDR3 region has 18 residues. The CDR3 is CASLKYSGGASTNEKLFF. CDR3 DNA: TGTGCCAGCCTAAAATATTCAGGGGGCGCGTCCACTAATGAAAAACTGTTTTTT.